A single sample is the source of the 5 T cell receptor beta chains below, sequenced in a study of T cells in Graves' hyperthyroidism and ophthalmopathy (dated by TCRdb to between 2018 and 2021). The protocol used for the library was multiplex PCR. Sequencing was carried out with an Illumina HiSeq 2000. The TCR beta CDR3 regions were amplified from the RNA transcripts. For the first round of RT-PCR on the TCR CDR3, the HTBI primer set was used together with the Qiagen OneStep RT-PCR kit. TCRdb itself trimmed the public reads at Q25 with fastp, ran MiXCR and retained productive beta chains. CDR3 protein sequences are deduplicated, and each keeps its most common genes and DNA. This sample is represented by roughly 400,000 distinct CDR3 sequences; roughly 25% of them were singletons. Of the sample, 70% to 75% falls within the top ten clones. Sequences were obtained from blood. The receptors come from a man aged 45-65 years with Graves' hyperthyroidism.

The rearrangement links TRBV19 to TRBJ2-5; TRBD2 agrees at 8 bases. J lost 5 bases, V lost 10 bases, and 15 bases had no gene match. The V gene's germline CDR1 is LNHDA and CDR2 SQIVND (reference sequence). There are 15 residues in the CDR3. Here the CDR3 reads CATVGLGLAGETQYF. As DNA, the CDR3 is TGTGCCACTGTCGGCCTCGGACTAGCCGGGGAGACCCAGTACTTC.

This chain uses TRBV11-2 with TRBJ2-7, with 13 bases that match TRBD2. Germline V CDR1 and CDR2: SGHAT, FQNNGV. The CDR3 totals 17 residues. V lost 1 base, J lost 3 bases, and 6 bases stayed unmatched. CDR3 amino acids: CASSLAGLAGFHYEQYF. The CDR3 bases are TGTGCCAGCAGCTTAGCGGGACTAGCGGGATTCCACTACGAGCAGTACTTC.

Turning to this clonotype: Mismatch with germline at one junction end may stem from a read error. CDR3 sequence reads: CRARVLAGGRETQYF. CDR3 nucleotides: TGCCGTGCTAGAGTACTAGCGGGAGGTCGAGAGACCCAGTACTTC. The rearrangement links TRBV20-1 to TRBJ2-5; 12 nucleotides agree with TRBD2. Germline V gene data show CDR1 as DFQATT and CDR2 as SNEGSKA (reference sequence). This CDR3 region has 15 residues.

This clonotype came up many times. This chain joins TRBV2 and TRBJ2-3; possibly TRBD1 or TRBD2 for D (6 bases each). Looked up from germline, CDR1 is SNHLY and CDR2 is FYNNEI. V lost 4 bases and J lost 7, with 15 bases in between. CDR3 size: 14 residues. The DNA for the CDR3 is TGTGCCAGCAGTGGGGGGGCGCGAATGAATACGCAGTATTTT. Translated, it gives CASSGGARMNTQYF.

The rearrangement uses TRBV6-2 or TRBV6-3 and TRBJ1-5, with D possibly TRBD1 on 6 matching bases. Trimming pared 6 bases from V and 7 bases from J, leaving 13 bases between. Germline CDR1 is MNHEY and CDR2 is SVGEGT. The CDR3 covers 13 residues. CDR3 amino acids: CASRDSRGQPQHF. In nucleotides, the CDR3 is TGTGCCAGCAGGGACAGCCGCGGGCAGCCCCAGCATTTT.